A single sample gave rise to the 32 T cell receptor beta chains below, sequenced in a study of PD-L1 blockade in urothelial cancer. Assay used: immunoSEQ multiplex PCR; TCRdb lists only in-frame clones, some missing. Among 50,000 to 65,000 clones listed, around 86% were seen once. Indicated time point: pretreatment peripheral blood. Sequencing was performed on PBMCs, taken around atezolizumab (anti-PD-L1) treatment. Source of these receptors: a man in his 70s with urothelial cancer.

The chain employs TRBV10-3 and TRBJ2-7, with TRBD1 as a possible D gene (6 bases). The germline V gene has CDR1 ENHRY and CDR2 SYGVKD. Trimming removed 2 bases from V and 6 bases from J, with 26 bases in between. The CDR3 length is 18 residues. CDR3 protein: CAISERGRDMGPGSEQYF. The DNA for the CDR3 is TGTGCCATCAGTGAGCGGGGACGGGACATGGGGCCCGGGTCCGAGCAGTACTTC.

The rearrangement joins TRBV19 to TRBJ1-1; TRBD1 agrees at 11 bases. Looked up from germline, CDR1 is LNHDA and CDR2 is SQIVND (reference sequence). The CDR3 loop spans 14 amino acids. Trimming removed 3 bases from V and 5 bases from J; junction bases left unmatched: 2. The CDR3 DNA follows: TGTGCCAGTAGTATGGACAGGGGGCGGACTGAAGCTTTCTTT. It encodes CASSMDRGRTEAFF.

V is TRBV11-2 and J is TRBJ1-1, with D possibly matching TRBD1 (5 bases). This CDR3 contains 14 residues. The V gene lost 0 bases and the J gene lost 4 bases, with 9 bases spanning the gap. Germline assignment: CDR1 SGHAT and CDR2 FQNNGV. As DNA, the CDR3 is TGTGCCAGCAGCTTAGAGGGCAGGGCCACTGAAGCTTTCTTT. Translating it yields CASSLEGRATEAFF.

The V and J genes are TRBV6-1 and TRBJ2-2, with D hard to call. The V end lost 8 bases, the J end lost 6 bases, and 16 bases lay between the germline ends. Germline values: CDR1 MNHNS, CDR2 SASEGT. There are 14 residues in the CDR3. The CDR3 protein is CASQWSPAAGELFF. CDR3 nucleotides: TGTGCCAGCCAATGGTCTCCCGCAGCCGGGGAGCTGTTTTTT.

The chain has TRBV28 and TRBJ2-5; 11 bases agree with TRBD2. CDR1 and CDR2 (germline): MDHEN, SYDVKM. Losses at the gene ends were 6 bases for V and 4 bases for J; bases not matched to a gene: 13. The CDR3 has 17 residues. CDR3 bases: TGTGCCAGCAGCCCTCTCAGGCTAGCGGGAGGTCGAGAGACCCAGTACTTC. Translated: CASSPLRLAGGRETQYF.

The chain couples TRBV7-2 to TRBJ1-5, with D tentatively TRBD1 (5 bases). Germline V gene sequence: CDR1 SGHTA, CDR2 FQGNSA. V was cut by 2 bases and J by 5 bases, with 7 bases left in between. This CDR3 comprises 13 residues. The CDR3 sequence is CASSLQGDQPQHF. CDR3 in DNA: TGTGCCAGCAGCTTACAGGGTGATCAGCCCCAGCATTTT. The full variable domain, rest sourced from reference TRBV7-2 and TRBJ1-5, is GAGVSQSPSNKVTEKGKDVELRCDPISGHTALYWYRQSLGQGLEFLIYFQGNSAPDKSGLPSDRFSAERTGGSVSTLTIQRTQQEDSAVYLCASSLQGDQPQHFGDGTRLSIL.

This clone was detected only a few times. The rearrangement links TRBV11-2 to TRBJ2-1; 7 bases align to TRBD2. This CDR3 has 13 residues. V lost 4 bases, J lost 15 bases, and 12 bases stayed unmatched. Germline CDR1 reads SGHAT; CDR2 reads FQNNGV. The CDR3 DNA follows: TGTGCCAGCAGCTCATGGGACTACCTAAGTCCGTTCTTC. It yields the protein CASSSWDYLSPFF.

The V call is TRBV29-1, the J call TRBJ2-7; TRBD2 is a possible D gene (7 bases). V lost 5 bases and J 5 bases, leaving 10 bases between the germline ends. The CDR3 is 11 residues long. Germline CDR1 reads SQVTM; CDR2 reads ANQGSEA. CDR3 in amino acids: CSVWGGNEQYF. The CDR3 DNA sequence: TGCAGCGTTTGGGGGGGCAACGAGCAGTACTTC.

Only a few counts were recorded for this clone. V is TRBV27 and J is TRBJ2-5; 8 positions agree with TRBD2. The germline CDR1 and CDR2 sequences are MNHEY and SMNVEV (reference sequence). This CDR3 region has 15 residues. V trimming: 5 bases; J trimming: 2 bases; junction bases outside the gene matches: 7. The CDR3 loop reads CASSRRRGRQETQYF. In DNA, the CDR3 is TGTGCCAGCAGTCGGCGGCGCGGGAGGCAAGAGACCCAGTACTTC.

The chain carries TRBV18 and TRBJ2-5; D possibly corresponds to TRBD1 (5 bases). Germline V gives CDR1 KGHSH, CDR2 LQKENI. The CDR3 runs 15 residues. V lost 4 bases and J 1 base, leaving 13 bases between the germline ends. The CDR3 here is CASSLRRDSQETQYF. The CDR3 DNA is TGTGCCAGCTCACTACGCAGGGATAGCCAAGAGACCCAGTACTTC.

The chain links TRBV18 to TRBJ2-3; 14 bases fit TRBD2. CDR3 length equals 16 residues. V dropped 3 bases and J dropped 6; count of bases not matched to a gene: 5. Germline CDR1 reads KGHSH; CDR2 reads LQKENI. The chain's CDR3 is CASSPPGLAGADTQYF. The CDR3 nucleotides are TGTGCCAGCTCACCCCCGGGACTAGCGGGAGCCGATACGCAGTATTTT. Full variable domain (remainder filled in from reference TRBV18 and TRBJ2-3): NAGVMQNPRHLVRRRGQEARLRCSPMKGHSHVYWYRQLPEEGLKFMVYLQKENIIDESGMPKERFSAEFPKEGPSILRIQQVVRGDSAAYFCASSPPGLAGADTQYFGPGTRLTVL.

The gene calls are TRBV30 and TRBJ2-5; 8 bases map to TRBD1. The CDR3 has 13 residues. V dropped 8 bases and J dropped 5; count of bases not matched to a gene: 10. CDR1 and CDR2 (germline): GTSNPN, SVGIG (reference sequence). This chain's CDR3 is CAIGQGGWETQYF. CDR3 in DNA: TGTGCCATCGGACAGGGCGGTTGGGAGACCCAGTACTTC.

The chain uses TRBV2 and TRBJ1-5; 8 bases align to TRBD1. J gave up 4 bases and V 6 bases, and 5 bases lay outside the gene matches. The germline V gene has CDR1 SNHLY and CDR2 FYNNEI. This CDR3 is 14 amino acids long. CDR3 DNA sequence: TGTGCCAGCAGATCGACAGGGGTAAATCAGCCCCAGCATTTT. This sequence encodes CASRSTGVNQPQHF.

This clone came up a few times. This rearrangement joins TRBV4-1 to TRBJ2-1; D is undetermined. Trimming took 3 bases from V and 0 from J, leaving 9 bases between them. The V gene's germline CDR1 is MGHRA and CDR2 YSYEKL. The length of the CDR3 is 15 residues. The CDR3 DNA reads as TGCGCCAGCAGCCATGACGGCGGCTCCTACAATGAGCAGTTCTTC. This gives the protein CASSHDGGSYNEQFF.

The chain has TRBV2 and TRBJ1-1; TRBD1 is a possible D gene (6 bases). The germline V and J ends were trimmed by 6 bases and 4 bases, with 15 bases remaining between them. The germline V gene has CDR1 SNHLY and CDR2 FYNNEI. There are 14 residues in the CDR3. The CDR3 loop is CASSGTGSGTEAFF. As DNA, the CDR3 is TGTGCCAGCAGCGGAACAGGGTCGGGCACTGAAGCTTTCTTT.

For the CDR3, the DNA is TGTGCCAGCGGCCCGTCGAGGAGGGGGGGCAAAGAGACCCAGTACTTC. This sequence encodes CASGPSRRGGKETQYF. The chain uses TRBV2 and TRBJ2-5; D might be TRBD2 (7 bases). Germline V lookup: CDR1 SNHLY, CDR2 FYNNEI. The CDR3 totals 16 residues. Trimming took off 8 bases at V and 3 bases at J, with 22 bases between the two ends.

The chain couples TRBV4-1 to TRBJ1-4; TRBD1 aligns across 7 bases. Trimming at V came to 4 bases and at J to 6 bases, leaving 11 bases not matched to a gene. Germline CDR1 and CDR2: MGHRA and YSYEKL. CDR3 length: 16 residues. The CDR3 coding sequence is TGCGCCAGCAGCCCTCTCTCGGGAGGGGGCTATGAAAAACTGTTTTTT. It is translated as CASSPLSGGGYEKLFF.

The V gene is TRBV5-5, the J gene TRBJ2-1; 11 positions match TRBD2. J gave up 4 bases and V 4 bases, and 10 bases lay outside the gene matches. The germline CDR1 and CDR2 sequences are SGHKS and YYEKEE (reference sequence). The CDR3 loop spans 17 amino acids. This CDR3 reads CASSGTSGRSWYNEQFF. CDR3 DNA: TGTGCCAGCAGCGGAACTAGCGGGAGATCGTGGTACAATGAGCAGTTCTTC. The variable domain in full, completed from reference TRBV5-5 and TRBJ2-1, reads DAGVTQSPTHLIKTRGQQVTLRCSPISGHKSVSWYQQVLGQGPQFIFQYYEKEERGRGNFPDRFSARQFPNYSSELNVNALLLGDSALYLCASSGTSGRSWYNEQFFGPGTRLTVL.

This chain uses TRBV18 with TRBJ2-1; tentative D call: TRBD1 (10 bases). V was clipped by 0 bases and J by 7 bases, with 16 bases between them. Germline V CDR1 and CDR2: KGHSH, LQKENI. The CDR3 consists of 16 residues. The CDR3 protein is CASSPPLAGQGNEQFF. CDR3 bases: TGTGCCAGCTCACCACCGCTAGCGGGACAGGGGAATGAGCAGTTCTTC.

This clone was found once. CDR3 nucleotide sequence: TGTGCCAGCAGCTTGTTCCCAGGCAACTACGAGCAGTACTTC. Translation: CASSLFPGNYEQYF. The V gene is TRBV5-6, the J gene TRBJ2-7, with D unresolved. CDR1 and CDR2 from the germline V gene are SGHDT and YYEEEE. The CDR3 extends over 14 amino acids. V lost 1 base and J lost 3, with 11 bases in between.

V usage is TRBV15 and J usage is TRBJ1-1; 9 bases are a match to TRBD1. With V trimmed by 1 base and J by 6 bases, 3 bases remained unmatched. Germline V gene data show CDR1 as LNHNV and CDR2 as YYDKDF (reference sequence). The CDR3 runs 14 residues. CDR3 nucleotides: TGTGCCACCAGCAGAGGGACAGGGGAATCTGAAGCTTTCTTT. It specifies CATSRGTGESEAFF.

The CDR3 bases are TGTGCCAGCAGCGAGACAGGGGTTTCCTACGAGCAGTACTTC. Translated: CASSETGVSYEQYF. The rearrangement uses TRBV7-9 and TRBJ2-7, with 8 bases aligning to TRBD1. Losses at the gene ends were 5 bases for V and 1 base for J; bases not matched to a gene: 4. The CDR3 has 14 amino acids. The germline V gene has CDR1 SEHNR and CDR2 FQNEAQ (reference sequence). The variable domain in full, with the rest retrieved from reference TRBV7-9 and TRBJ2-7, is DTGVSQNPRHKITKRGQNVTFRCDPISEHNRLYWYRQTLGQGPEFLTYFQNEAQLEKSRLLSDRFSAERPKGSFSTLEIQRTEQGDSAMYLCASSETGVSYEQYFGPGTRLTVT.

The CDR3: CASSQQGVDTQYF. The CDR3 bases are TGTGCCAGCAGCCAACAGGGGGTTGATACGCAGTATTTT. This chain uses TRBV6-4 with TRBJ2-3; 8 nucleotides agree with TRBD1. Germline V gene data show CDR1 as MRHNA and CDR2 as SNTAGT. The V gene end was trimmed by 6 bases and the J gene end by 6 bases; junction bases not matched to a gene: 5. The CDR3 has 13 residues.

The V gene is TRBV2, the J gene TRBJ1-5; tentative D call: TRBD1 (5 bases). Germline CDR1 reads SNHLY; CDR2 reads FYNNEI. The CDR3 is 14 amino acids. The V and J ends lost 4 bases and 2 bases respectively, with 9 bases between them. The CDR3, as DNA: TGTGCCAGCAGTGCAACAGGCCGCAATCAGCCCCAGCATTTT. Translation gives CASSATGRNQPQHF.

The chain joins TRBV27 to TRBJ1-1; 7 nucleotides match TRBD1. V dropped 4 bases and J dropped 2; count of bases not matched to a gene: 7. Germline V lookup: CDR1 MNHEY, CDR2 SMNVEV (reference sequence). This CDR3 is 15 amino acids long. The CDR3 nucleotides are TGTGCCAGCAGTTCCCGGACAGGAGGAAACACTGAAGCTTTCTTT. Its protein product is CASSSRTGGNTEAFF.

This CDR3 reads CASSPTGLGGLGTGELFF. CDR3 in DNA: TGTGCCAGCAGCCCTACTGGTTTAGGGGGCTTGGGCACCGGGGAGCTGTTTTTT. The chain links TRBV4-2 to TRBJ2-2; 7 nucleotides align to TRBD1. V lost 4 bases, J lost 4 bases, and 15 bases stayed unmatched. Per the germline V gene, CDR1 is LGHNA and CDR2 is YNFKEQ. The CDR3 sequence is 18 residues long.

V and J are TRBV4-1 and TRBJ1-4; no clear D gene. The CDR3 has 15 amino acids. V lost 1 base and J 3 bases, leaving 9 bases between the germline ends. The germline V gene encodes CDR1 MGHRA and CDR2 YSYEKL. CDR3: CASSQGERSNEKLFF. The CDR3 DNA is TGCGCCAGCAGCCAAGGCGAGCGATCTAATGAAAAACTGTTTTTT.

This sequence joins TRBV7-9 and TRBJ2-1, with D unresolved. V was cut by 1 base and J by 8 bases, with 15 bases left in between. This CDR3 spans 15 amino acids. CDR1 and CDR2 from the germline V gene are SEHNR and FQNEAQ (reference sequence). This CDR3 reads CASSLEFSYSHEQFF. The CDR3 DNA reads TGTGCCAGCAGCTTAGAGTTCTCCTACTCCCATGAGCAGTTCTTC.

This chain uses TRBV7-2 with TRBJ1-1, with D perhaps matching TRBD1 (6 bases). V gave up 5 bases and J gave up 3 bases, with 16 bases separating them. The germline CDR1 and CDR2 sequences are SGHTA and FQGNSA. The CDR3 sequence is 15 residues long. The CDR3 protein is CASSRSGDLDTEAFF. The CDR3 DNA follows: TGTGCCAGCAGCCGTTCAGGGGATCTCGACACTGAAGCTTTCTTT.

The rearrangement uses TRBV2 and TRBJ1-2, with D maybe TRBD1 (5 bases). Germline-derived CDR1 and CDR2 are SNHLY and FYNNEI. The CDR3 spans 14 residues. V lost 3 bases to trimming and J lost 6 bases, with 14 bases between them. CDR3 sequence reads: CASSEAAARDGYTF. In DNA, the CDR3 is TGTGCCAGCAGTGAGGCGGCAGCCAGGGATGGCTACACCTTC.

The chain has TRBV7-3 and TRBJ1-1; D is ambiguous. The CDR3 loop spans 12 amino acids. Germline V gene lookup returns CDR1 SGHTA and CDR2 FQGTGA. Trimming took off 3 bases at V and 3 bases at J, with 5 bases between the two ends. Written as DNA, the CDR3 is TGTGCCAGCAGCTTTGGAGACACTGAAGCTTTCTTT. Residues: CASSFGDTEAFF.

The sample holds a few counts of this clone. The gene calls are TRBV28 and TRBJ2-7; D gene ambiguous. Trimming took off 5 bases at V and 4 bases at J, with 6 bases between the two ends. The CDR3 has 11 amino acids. The germline V gene has CDR1 MDHEN and CDR2 SYDVKM. As DNA, the CDR3 is TGTGCCAGCAGTGACGGGTACGAGCAGTACTTC. It encodes CASSDGYEQYF. The variable domain in full, with the rest retrieved from reference TRBV28 and TRBJ2-7, is DVKVTQSSRYLVKRTGEKVFLECVQDMDHENMFWYRQDPGLGLRLIYFSYDVKMKEKGDIPEGYSVSREKKERFSLILESASTNQTSMYLCASSDGYEQYFGPGTRLTVT.